Reported below is one T cell receptor beta chain. TCRdb re-called the 5' RACE reads with MiXCR, one entry per CDR3 protein. Of more than 150,000 distinct CDR3 sequences in the sample, 9.5% to 13% were seen once. This CDR3 is 14 amino acids long. Germline trimming cut 4 bases from V and 5 bases from J; bases unmatched to any gene: 6. Germline loops: CDR1 SEHNR, CDR2 FQNEAQ (reference sequence). The entry originates in a study of CD8 T cells in ankylosing spondylitis. V gene TRBV7-9 combines with J gene TRBJ2-5, with 8 nucleotides matching TRBD1. Sequencing input: blood, either unsorted or a sorted T cell fraction (not recorded which). The TCR comes from a male donor with ankylosing spondylitis or in good health (not recorded which). CDR3 region: CASSSDRGHETQYF. In DNA form, the CDR3 reads TGTGCCAGCAGCTCAGACAGGGGCCACGAGACCCAGTACTTC.